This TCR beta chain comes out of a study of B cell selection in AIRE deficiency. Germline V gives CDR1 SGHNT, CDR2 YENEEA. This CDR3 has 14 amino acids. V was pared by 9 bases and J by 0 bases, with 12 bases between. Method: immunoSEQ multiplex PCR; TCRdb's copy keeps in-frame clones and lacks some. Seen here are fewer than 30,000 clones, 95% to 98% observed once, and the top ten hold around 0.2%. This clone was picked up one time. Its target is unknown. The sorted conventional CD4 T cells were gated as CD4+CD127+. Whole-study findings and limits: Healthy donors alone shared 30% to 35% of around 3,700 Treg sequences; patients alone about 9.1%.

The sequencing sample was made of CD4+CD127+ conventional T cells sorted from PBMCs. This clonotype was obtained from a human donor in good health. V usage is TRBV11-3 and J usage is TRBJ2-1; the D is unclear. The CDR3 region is CASKPESSYNEQFF. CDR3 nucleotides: TGTGCCAGTAAACCGGAAAGCTCCTACAATGAGCAGTTCTTC.